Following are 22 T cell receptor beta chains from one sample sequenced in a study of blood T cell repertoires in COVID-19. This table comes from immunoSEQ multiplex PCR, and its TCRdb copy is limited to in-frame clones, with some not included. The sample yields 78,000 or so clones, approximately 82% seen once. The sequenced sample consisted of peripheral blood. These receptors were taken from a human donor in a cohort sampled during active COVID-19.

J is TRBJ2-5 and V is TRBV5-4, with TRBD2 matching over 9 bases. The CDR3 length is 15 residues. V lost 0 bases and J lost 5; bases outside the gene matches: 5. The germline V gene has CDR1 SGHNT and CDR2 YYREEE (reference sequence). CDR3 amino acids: CASSLESLAGETQYF. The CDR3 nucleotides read TGTGCCAGCAGCTTGGAAAGTCTAGCGGGGGAGACCCAGTACTTC.

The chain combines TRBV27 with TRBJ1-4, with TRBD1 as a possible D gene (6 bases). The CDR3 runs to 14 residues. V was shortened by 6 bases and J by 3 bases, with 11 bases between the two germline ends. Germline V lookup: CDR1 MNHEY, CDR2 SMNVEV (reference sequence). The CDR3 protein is CASRLQGSNEKLFF. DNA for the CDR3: TGTGCCAGCAGGCTACAGGGATCTAATGAAAAACTGTTTTTT.

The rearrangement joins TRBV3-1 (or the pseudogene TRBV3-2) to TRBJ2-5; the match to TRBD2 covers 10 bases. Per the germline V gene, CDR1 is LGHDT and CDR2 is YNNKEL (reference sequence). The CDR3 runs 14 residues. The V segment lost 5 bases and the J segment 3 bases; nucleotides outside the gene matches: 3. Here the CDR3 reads CASSWLAGEETQYF. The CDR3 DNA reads TGTGCCAGCAGCTGGCTAGCGGGGGAAGAGACCCAGTACTTC.

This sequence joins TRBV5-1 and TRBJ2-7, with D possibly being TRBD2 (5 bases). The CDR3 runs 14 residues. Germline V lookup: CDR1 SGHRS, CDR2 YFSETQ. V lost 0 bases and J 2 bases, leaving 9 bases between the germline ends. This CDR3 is CASSLAGVTYEQYF. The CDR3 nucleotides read TGCGCCAGCAGCTTGGCCGGGGTTACCTACGAGCAGTACTTC.

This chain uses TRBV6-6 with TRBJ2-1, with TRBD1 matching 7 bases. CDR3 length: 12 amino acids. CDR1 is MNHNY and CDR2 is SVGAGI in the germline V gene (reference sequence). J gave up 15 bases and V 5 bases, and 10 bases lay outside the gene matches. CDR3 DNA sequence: TGTGCCAGCAGTCCCTCCGACAGGGTTGCGTTCTTC. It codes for CASSPSDRVAFF.

The CDR3 sequence: CASSFGGAADYGYTF. For the CDR3, the DNA is TGCGCCAGCAGCTTTGGCGGCGCCGCGGACTATGGCTACACCTTC. The chain has TRBV5-1 and TRBJ1-2; no reliable D call. Germline loops: CDR1 SGHRS, CDR2 YFSETQ. This CDR3 is 15 amino acids long. V was pared by 2 bases and J by 3 bases, with 14 bases between.

As DNA, the CDR3 is TGTGCCAGCAGTGGGACAGGGGGCGGTGGCTACACCTTC. This gives the protein CASSGTGGGGYTF. The rearrangement uses TRBV6-1 and TRBJ1-2, with TRBD1 matching over 11 bases. In germline, CDR1 is MNHNS, CDR2 SASEGT. The CDR3 has 13 residues. V was pared by 4 bases and J by 7 bases, with 2 bases of the junction left unmatched.

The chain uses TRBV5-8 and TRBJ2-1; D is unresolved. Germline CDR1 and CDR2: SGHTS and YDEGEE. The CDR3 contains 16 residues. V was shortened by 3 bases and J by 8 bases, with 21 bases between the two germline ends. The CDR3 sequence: CASSSSLLGTVDEQFF. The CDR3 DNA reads TGTGCCAGCAGCTCTTCACTCCTGGGCACCGTGGATGAGCAGTTCTTC.

CDR3 in amino acids: CASNSLTGGTEAFF. CDR3 sequence (DNA): TGTGCCAGCAATTCCTTGACAGGAGGTACTGAAGCTTTCTTT. The chain links TRBV5-5 to TRBJ1-1; the D gene is possibly TRBD1 (6 bases). The CDR3 consists of 14 residues. V dropped 6 bases and J dropped 5 bases, with 17 bases sitting between them. Looked up from germline, CDR1 is SGHKS and CDR2 is YYEKEE (reference sequence).

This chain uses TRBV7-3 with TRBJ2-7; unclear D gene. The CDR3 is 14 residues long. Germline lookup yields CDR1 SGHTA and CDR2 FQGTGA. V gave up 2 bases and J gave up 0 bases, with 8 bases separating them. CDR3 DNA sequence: TGTGCCAGCAGCTTAGATCGGTTCTCCTACGAGCAGTACTTC. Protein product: CASSLDRFSYEQYF.

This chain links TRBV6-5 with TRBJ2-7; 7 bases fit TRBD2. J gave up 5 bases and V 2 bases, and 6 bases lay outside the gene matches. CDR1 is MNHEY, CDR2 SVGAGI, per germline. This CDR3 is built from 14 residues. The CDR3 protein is CASSYGAGVNEQYF. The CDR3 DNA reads TGTGCCAGCAGTTACGGGGCGGGAGTAAACGAGCAGTACTTC.

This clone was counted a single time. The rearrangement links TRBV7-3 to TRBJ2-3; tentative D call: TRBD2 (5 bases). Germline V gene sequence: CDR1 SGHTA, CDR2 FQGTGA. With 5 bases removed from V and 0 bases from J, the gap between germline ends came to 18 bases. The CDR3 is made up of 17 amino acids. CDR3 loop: CASSPKGRRTSTDTQYF. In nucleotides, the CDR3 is TGTGCCAGCAGCCCCAAAGGGAGAAGGACTAGCACAGATACGCAGTATTTT. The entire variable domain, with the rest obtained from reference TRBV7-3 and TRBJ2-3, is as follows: GAGVSQTPSNKVTEKGKYVELRCDPISGHTALYWYRQSLGQGPEFLIYFQGTGAADDSGLPNDRFFAVRPEGSVSTLKIQRTERGDSAVYLCASSPKGRRTSTDTQYFGPGTRLTVL.

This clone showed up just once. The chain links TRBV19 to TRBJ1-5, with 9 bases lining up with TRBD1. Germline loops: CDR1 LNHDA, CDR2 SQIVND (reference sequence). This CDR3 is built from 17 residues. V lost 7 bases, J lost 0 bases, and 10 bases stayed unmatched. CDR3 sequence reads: CASNRADRGFSNQPQHF. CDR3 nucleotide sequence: TGTGCCAGTAACCGGGCGGACAGGGGCTTTAGCAATCAGCCCCAGCATTTT.

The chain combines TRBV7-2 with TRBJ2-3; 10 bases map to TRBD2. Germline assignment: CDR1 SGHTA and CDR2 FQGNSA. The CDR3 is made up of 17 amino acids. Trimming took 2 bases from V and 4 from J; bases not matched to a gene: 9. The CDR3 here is CASSLRASGGAPDTQYF. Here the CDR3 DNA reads TGTGCCAGCAGCTTACGTGCCAGCGGGGGGGCCCCAGATACGCAGTATTTT.

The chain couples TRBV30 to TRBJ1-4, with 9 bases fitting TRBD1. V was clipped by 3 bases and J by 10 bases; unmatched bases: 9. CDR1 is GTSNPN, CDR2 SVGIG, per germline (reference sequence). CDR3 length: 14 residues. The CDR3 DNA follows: TGTGCCTGGAGCGCCGGGACAGGGAAGGGAAAACTGTTTTTT. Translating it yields CAWSAGTGKGKLFF.

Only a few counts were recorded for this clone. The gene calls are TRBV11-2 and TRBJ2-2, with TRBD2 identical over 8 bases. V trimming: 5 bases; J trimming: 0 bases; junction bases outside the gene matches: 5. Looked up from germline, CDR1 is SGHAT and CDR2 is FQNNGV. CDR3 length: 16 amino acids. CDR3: CASSLKRGTNTGELFF. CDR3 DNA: TGTGCCAGCAGCCTTAAGCGGGGGACGAACACCGGGGAGCTGTTTTTT.

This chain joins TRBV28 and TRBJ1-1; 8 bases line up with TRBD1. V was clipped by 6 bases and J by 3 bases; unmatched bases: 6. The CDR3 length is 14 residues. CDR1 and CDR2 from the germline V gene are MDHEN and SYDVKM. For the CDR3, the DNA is TGTGCCAGCAGGGCAGGGGGCGTATACACTGAAGCTTTCTTT. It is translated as CASRAGGVYTEAFF.

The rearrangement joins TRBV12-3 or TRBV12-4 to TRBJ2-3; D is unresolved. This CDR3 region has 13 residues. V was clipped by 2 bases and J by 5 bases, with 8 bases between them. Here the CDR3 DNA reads TGTGCCAGCAGTTTAAGGCGCGGAGATACGCAGTATTTT. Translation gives CASSLRRGDTQYF.

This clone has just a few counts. For the CDR3, the DNA is TGTGCCAGCTCACCATCGAGGTCAGTCCTGGGCTACGAGCAGTACTTC. Amino acid sequence: CASSPSRSVLGYEQYF. The chain couples TRBV18 to TRBJ2-7; D is unclear. Trimming took 2 bases from V and 3 from J, leaving 17 bases between them. CDR1 is KGHSH, CDR2 LQKENI, per germline. The CDR3 has 16 amino acids.

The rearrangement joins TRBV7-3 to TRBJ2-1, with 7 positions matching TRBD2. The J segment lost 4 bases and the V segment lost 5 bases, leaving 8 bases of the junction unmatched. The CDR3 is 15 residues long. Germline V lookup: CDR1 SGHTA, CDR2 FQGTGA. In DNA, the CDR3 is TGTGCCAGCAGCCGCACGCGGGGGACTTACAATGAGCAGTTCTTC. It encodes CASSRTRGTYNEQFF.

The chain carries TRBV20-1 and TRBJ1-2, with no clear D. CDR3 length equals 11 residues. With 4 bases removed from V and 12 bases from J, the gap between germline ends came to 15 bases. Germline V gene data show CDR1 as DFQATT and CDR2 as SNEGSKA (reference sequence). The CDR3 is CSAKLGARDTF. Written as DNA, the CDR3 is TGCAGTGCTAAGTTGGGCGCGAGGGACACCTTC.

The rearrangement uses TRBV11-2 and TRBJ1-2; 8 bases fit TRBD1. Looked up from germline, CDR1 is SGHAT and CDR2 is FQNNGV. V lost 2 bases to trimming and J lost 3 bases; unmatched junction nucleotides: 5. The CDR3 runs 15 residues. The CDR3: CASSLRTGRDYGYTF. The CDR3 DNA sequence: TGTGCCAGCAGCTTAAGGACAGGGAGGGACTATGGCTACACCTTC.